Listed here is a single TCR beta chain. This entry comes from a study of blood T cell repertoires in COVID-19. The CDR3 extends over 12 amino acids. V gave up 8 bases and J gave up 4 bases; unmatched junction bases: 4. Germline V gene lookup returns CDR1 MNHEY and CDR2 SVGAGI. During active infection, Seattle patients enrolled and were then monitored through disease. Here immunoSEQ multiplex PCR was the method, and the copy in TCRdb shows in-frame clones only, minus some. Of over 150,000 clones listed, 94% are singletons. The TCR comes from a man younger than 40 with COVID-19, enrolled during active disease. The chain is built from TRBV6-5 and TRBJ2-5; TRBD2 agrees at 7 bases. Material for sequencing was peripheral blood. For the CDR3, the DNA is TGTGCCAGCGGGGGGGGATCAGAGACCCAGTACTTC. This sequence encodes CASGGGSETQYF.